This T cell receptor beta chain was captured in a study of blood T cell repertoires in COVID-19 (dated by TCRdb to 2018 to 2021). Regarding the complete study: Collaborator samples came from the United States, Italy and Spain and covered acute and convalescent phases of COVID-19. A de-identified subject ID, COVID-19 status, age in years and sex were almost always included in the sample metadata. Where available, HLA class I and class II types were obtained from metadata supplied by the sample provider rather than from assay-based typing. Samples came from the ongoing ImmuneRACE study (first 160 participants) plus 1,254 subjects from 6 global collaborators. Deeply sampled blood TCRbeta repertoires from subjects exposed to, actively infected with, or recovered from COVID-19 were included in the dataset. The prospective study material was composed of cDNA or gDNA derived from T cells, B-cell-depleted T cells, or PBMCs. The repertoires were released in a freely available public database meant as a resource for research on the immune response to SARS-CoV-2. General conclusions and limits of the study: The amount of clinical and demographic metadata varied by source and participant and was provided uncurated.

TCRbeta CDR3 regions were amplified from genomic DNA by means of the immunoSEQ Assay, a bias-controlled multiplex PCR. Under the source paper's analysis protocol: The number of nucleated cells in each sample was estimated from the amplification of reference gene primers within the assay. Sequence reads were collapsed and filtered to measure the absolute abundance of every unique TCRbeta CDR3 rearrangement. For each sample, productive Simpson clonality was calculated by taking the square root of Simpson's diversity index across productive rearrangements. TCRdb carries this immuneACCESS record with in-frame sequences only. Its versions omit some clonotypes, under half of them owing to an unresolved V gene in the studies checked, with the rest unexplained. The V and J calls and clone size come from that table; D and trimming were worked out from the DNA. The table for this sample lists around 300,000 clones; 83% of them were counted only once. 7.5% to 10% of the sample belongs to the ten largest clones.

Another Seattle source contributed samples from volunteer blood donors who had recovered from COVID-19. Each collaborating institution followed its own protocols to collect whole blood in K2EDTA tubes. For TCRbeta analysis, collaborator samples were shipped as frozen whole blood, as isolated PBMCs, or as DNA extracted from either sample type. For this clone: Its target antigen remains unknown. Within one base of it there is no much larger clone, and no base qualities were kept.

Taken from the germline V gene (reference sequence), the CDR1 and CDR2 loops are SGHNT and YYREEE. The CDR3 holds 14 amino acids from the cysteine to the phenylalanine. The retained sequence is limited to the CDR3, 42 bases, with the frame set at the first base. V and J are truncated by 4 bases and 4 bases respectively, leaving an intervening sequence of 14 bases. What was sequenced was peripheral blood. The sequence is built from TRBV5-4 and TRBJ1-1; the best D guess is TRBD1, with 5 bases matching. This TCR was recovered from a woman in her forties or fifties who had recovered from COVID-19. The CDR3 reads as follows: CASSHEGAGTEAFF. Here is the DNA: TGTGCCAGCAGCCACGAAGGGGCAGGCACTGAAGCTTTCTTT.